Given below is one TCR beta chain in context. This clonotype was detected many times. Its antigen remains unidentified. No much larger clone is present one base from it, and per-base qualities are unavailable. Using a modified ARM-PCR protocol with multiple V-beta primers and a C-beta primer, the team built TCRB libraries from RNA through three nested multiplex PCR rounds. TCRB-specific cDNA was synthesized from roughly 0.47 ug total RNA with ProtoScript II Reverse Transcriptase and a C-beta primer. For the TCRB libraries, no unique molecular identifiers were described. The third PCR added barcodes and adapters over around 24 cycles with Deep VentR (exo-) polymerase, followed by gel purification of 250-500 bp bands. An Illumina HiSeq 2500 was used to sequence the TCRB libraries with 250 bp paired-end reads. The original methods were these. The reads were cleaned with Trimmomatic, merged with FLASH and assigned V, D and J segments with MiGEC before being analyzed in VDJtools. Repertoire diversity was quantified with the Shannon-Wiener diversity index calculated using VDJtools. TCRdb took the public reads, trimmed them with fastp at Q25, ran MiXCR for clone calling and kept in-frame beta chains. Each entry merges the rows of one CDR3 protein and shows their most common DNA and genes. TCRdb's processing, not the study's, gives the V and J calls here. Across this sample there are 25,000 to 40,000 distinct CDR3 sequences, with roughly three fifths seen only once. Approximately 35% of the sample is taken by the ten largest.

The AllPrep DNA/RNA mini kit was used to purify genomic DNA and total RNA at the same time from each of the nine to ten tumor samples. All RNA had OD 260/280 ratios above 1.9 and RNA integrity numbers above 6.5. From a lookup of the germline V gene, CDR1 and CDR2 are SGHVS and FQNEAQ. Including cysteine and phenylalanine, the CDR3 has 15 amino acids. Only CDR3 DNA is held: 45 bases, read in frame from base 1. Trimming takes 1 base off V and 6 bases off J; junction bases not matched to a gene: 5. This sample was taken from a study of tumor-infiltrating lymphocytes in glioblastoma multiforme (TCRdb year 2017). Some background on the complete study: To find out whether intratumoral genomic heterogeneity fosters TIL diversity, the study jointly investigated somatic mutations, TIL diversity and immune response activity.

Overall study results and their limits: RNA-based TCR sequencing may distort clone frequencies because T cells carry unequal numbers of TCR transcripts. Generalizability is limited because the TCR and somatic mutation analysis included only one glioblastoma patient. The authors noted that sorting T cells into functional subsets, which was not done in this study, would be a future improvement.

The sample consisted of brain tumor tissue. This clonotype was sampled from a male donor with glioblastoma. The chain employs TRBV7-8 and TRBJ2-3; TRBD1 agrees with 9 junctional bases. The CDR3 is CASSLETGGWDTQYF. The sequence in DNA is TGTGCCAGCAGCTTAGAGACAGGGGGATGGGATACGCAGTATTTT.